This TCR beta chain was observed in a study of T cells in Graves' hyperthyroidism and ophthalmopathy. This clonotype was counted at least ten times. The source material, RNA transcripts, was used to amplify TCR beta CDR3 regions. The HTBI primer set drove a first-round RT-PCR of the TCR CDR3. Using its own MiXCR run on the multiplex PCR reads, TCRdb lists one record per CDR3 protein. The data contain about 610,000 distinct CDR3 sequences, roughly 50% of them seen just once; the ten biggest clones take up about 8%. The source material was peripheral blood or thyroid tissue (not recorded which). The source of this sequence is a woman between 18 and 29 years old with Graves' hyperthyroidism.

CDR3 amino acids: CASSLKETSGGEDEQYF. The CDR3 DNA follows: TGTGCCAGCAGCTTGAAGGAGACTAGCGGGGGCGAGGACGAGCAGTACTTC. This chain connects TRBV5-8 to TRBJ2-7; 12 bases map to TRBD2. CDR1 SGHTS and CDR2 YDEGEE come from the germline V gene. This CDR3 spans 17 amino acids. The J segment lost 5 bases and the V segment lost 1 base, leaving 10 bases of the junction unmatched. The variable domain in full, with the rest retrieved from reference TRBV5-8 and TRBJ2-7, is EAGVTQSPTHLIKTRGQQATLRCSPISGHTSVYWYQQALGLGLQFLLWYDEGEERNRGNFPPRFSGRQFPNYSSELNVNALELEDSALYLCASSLKETSGGEDEQYFGPGTRLTVT.